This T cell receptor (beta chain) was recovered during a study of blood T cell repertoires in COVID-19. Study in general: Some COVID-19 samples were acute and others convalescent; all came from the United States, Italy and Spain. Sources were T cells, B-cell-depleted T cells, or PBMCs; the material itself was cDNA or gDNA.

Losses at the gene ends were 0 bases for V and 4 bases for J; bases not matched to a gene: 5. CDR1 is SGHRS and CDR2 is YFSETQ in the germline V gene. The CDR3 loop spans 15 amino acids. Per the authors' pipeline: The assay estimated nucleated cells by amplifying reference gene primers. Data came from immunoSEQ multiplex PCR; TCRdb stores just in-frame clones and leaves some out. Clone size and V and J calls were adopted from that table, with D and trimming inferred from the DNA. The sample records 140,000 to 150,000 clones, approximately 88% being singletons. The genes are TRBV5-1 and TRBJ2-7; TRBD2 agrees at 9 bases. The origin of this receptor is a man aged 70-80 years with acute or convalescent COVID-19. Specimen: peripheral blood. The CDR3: CASSLASGGKYEQYF. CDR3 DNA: TGCGCCAGCAGCTTGGCGAGCGGGGGGAAGTACGAGCAGTACTTC.